This T cell receptor beta chain derives from a study of T cells after somatic rescue of genetic block. TCRdb keeps only in-frame clones here, not all; method: immunoSEQ multiplex PCR. The profile covers roughly 92,000 clones, with more than 80% appearing a single time and around 1.5% taken by the ten largest. CDR1 SSHAT and CDR2 FNYEAQ come from the germline V gene (reference sequence). The CDR3 extends over 13 amino acids. V gene TRBV7-7 combines with J gene TRBJ2-5; D could derive from TRBD1 or TRBD2 (5 bases each). The end of the DNA fits TRBJ2-7 better, so the J call may be wrong. The receptor comes from a woman under 30. The sample comprised peripheral blood mononuclear cells (PBMCs). The CDR3 region is CAIRDPDSYEQYF. Here the CDR3 DNA reads TGTGCTATCAGGGACCCCGACTCCTACGAGCAGTACTTC.